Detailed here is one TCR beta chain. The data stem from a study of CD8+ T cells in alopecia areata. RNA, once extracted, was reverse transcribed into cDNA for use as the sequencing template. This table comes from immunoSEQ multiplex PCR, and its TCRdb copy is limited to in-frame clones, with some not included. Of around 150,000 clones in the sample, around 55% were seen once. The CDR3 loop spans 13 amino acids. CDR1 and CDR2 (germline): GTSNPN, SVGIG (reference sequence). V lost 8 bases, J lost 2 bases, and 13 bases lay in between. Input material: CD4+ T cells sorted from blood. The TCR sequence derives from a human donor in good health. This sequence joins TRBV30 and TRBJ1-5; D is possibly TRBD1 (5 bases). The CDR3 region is CATGGGGNQPQHF. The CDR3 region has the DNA TGTGCCACCGGCGGGGGAGGCAATCAGCCCCAGCATTTT. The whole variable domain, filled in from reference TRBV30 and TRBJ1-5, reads SQTIHQWPATLVQPVGSPLSLECTVEGTSNPNLYWYRQAAGRGLQLLFYSVGIGQISSEVPQNLSASRPQDRQFILSSKKLLLSDSGFYLCATGGGGNQPQHFGDGTRLSIL.